Sequencing of this T cell receptor (beta chain) was carried out in a study of blood T cell repertoires in COVID-19. The overall study: Sites in the United States, Italy and Spain provided acute and convalescent COVID-19 samples. PBMCs, B-cell-depleted T cells, or T cells provided the cDNA or gDNA that made up the material.

Authors' processing steps: Researchers report that nucleated cell counts were estimated from reference gene primer amplification. The assay was immunoSEQ multiplex PCR, and TCRdb's table has in-frame clones only and misses some. The V and J calls and the clone size are those of that table, but D and trimming were determined from the DNA. The sample has approximately 500,000 clones, less than 90% seen once; the top ten hold 7.5% to 9%. There are 12 residues in the CDR3. Looked up from germline, CDR1 is SGDLS and CDR2 is YYNGEE. V lost 3 bases and J 10 bases, leaving 10 bases between the germline ends. Enrolled during active infection, Seattle patients were then followed longitudinally.

The sequence derives from a woman in her forties or fifties with COVID-19, enrolled during active disease. The chain links TRBV9 to TRBJ1-4; D possibly corresponds to TRBD1 (6 bases). The sequenced material came from peripheral blood. CDR3 DNA: TGTGCCAGCAGCGCCTCGGACAGAAAACTGTTTTTT. Translating gives CASSASDRKLFF.